This entry lists 7 T cell receptor beta chains sequenced from one sample in a study of Ad26.COV2.S vaccination and SARS-CoV-2 variants. Only in-frame clones appear in the TCRdb table, and some are missing; sequencing was by immunoSEQ multiplex PCR. Of roughly 300,000 clones listed, 80% to 90% are singletons. The treatment was: some 20 received Ad26.COV2.S at low or high dose, single or two shots; roughly five received placebo; per-sample allocation not given. Samples analyzed were those drawn on day 63 after the first vaccine or placebo injection. The specimen was peripheral blood, collected in a trial of Ad26.COV2.S vaccine versus placebo. These receptors came from a person between 18 and 60 years old who received the Ad26.COV2.S COVID-19 vaccine or a placebo.

V is TRBV24-1 and J is TRBJ2-5; no clear D gene. The V gene lost 3 bases and the J gene lost 2 bases, with 12 bases spanning the gap. Germline CDR1 KGHDR, CDR2 SFDVKD. The CDR3 runs 15 residues. CDR3 in amino acids: CATSDPGTNQETQYF. DNA for the CDR3: TGTGCCACCAGTGATCCCGGAACAAATCAAGAGACCCAGTACTTC.

This chain uses TRBV12-5 with TRBJ2-1, with 7 bases identical to TRBD2. V lost 0 bases to trimming and J lost 7 bases; unmatched junction nucleotides: 9. CDR3 length: 16 residues. Germline CDR1 is LGHNT and CDR2 is FRNRAP. The CDR3 is CASGLVRREVINEQFF. The CDR3 DNA sequence: TGTGCTAGTGGTTTGGTACGCCGGGAGGTGATAAATGAGCAGTTCTTC.

The chain is built from TRBV4-3 and TRBJ2-7; D uncertain. The V end lost 0 bases, the J end lost 4 bases, and 10 bases lay between the germline ends. The CDR3 covers 14 residues. The germline V gene has CDR1 LGHNA and CDR2 YSLEER. CDR3 sequence: CASSQDFPRYEQYF. The CDR3 DNA reads TGCGCCAGCAGCCAAGATTTTCCCAGATACGAGCAGTACTTC.

V is TRBV18 and J is TRBJ2-3; 9 positions agree with TRBD1. The CDR3 contains 15 residues. Trimming took 6 bases from V and 2 from J; bases not matched to a gene: 6. Germline CDR1 KGHSH, CDR2 LQKENI. For the CDR3, the DNA is TGTGCCAGCTCTCCAGGACAGGGGAACACAGATACGCAGTATTTT. As protein: CASSPGQGNTDTQYF.

The V and J genes are TRBV5-4 and TRBJ1-1; D gene uncertain. The V gene lost 5 bases and the J gene lost 6 bases, with 17 bases spanning the gap. The CDR3 covers 14 residues. Germline V gene sequence: CDR1 SGHNT, CDR2 YYREEE (reference sequence). The CDR3 reads CASSKDGGRAEAFF. The DNA for the CDR3 is TGTGCCAGCAGTAAGGACGGAGGGAGAGCTGAAGCTTTCTTT.

In this sample, this clone turned up once. The chain joins TRBV28 to TRBJ2-2; D is ambiguous. CDR3 length: 13 amino acids. V lost 6 bases, J lost 4 bases, and 9 bases lay in between. Germline lookup yields CDR1 MDHEN and CDR2 SYDVKM. The CDR3 DNA sequence: TGTGCCAGCAGGCGCAGACTCACCGGGGAGCTGTTTTTT. This translates into CASRRRLTGELFF.

A word on this clone: The same CDR3 is also encoded by other DNA sequences in this sample. This chain uses TRBV28 with TRBJ1-2; no firm D call. Germline lookup yields CDR1 MDHEN and CDR2 SYDVKM. Trimming removed 3 bases at V and 2 bases at J, with 7 bases between. This CDR3 is built from 13 residues. CDR3 sequence reads: CASSFGQNYGYTF. The CDR3 region has the DNA TGTGCCAGCAGTTTCGGGCAGAACTATGGCTACACCTTC.